One sample yielded the 26 T cell receptor beta chains listed below, sequenced in a study of blood T cell repertoires in COVID-19. The data were produced by immunoSEQ multiplex PCR, yet TCRdb's version contains in-frame clones alone and is incomplete. The table records a few hundred thousand clones, 86% of them present only once. The material sequenced was PBMCs or T cells enriched from blood (not recorded which). All receptors come from a woman between 40 and 50 years old with acute COVID-19.

The chain is built from TRBV3-1 (or the pseudogene TRBV3-2) and TRBJ1-3, with a possible D match to TRBD1 (5 bases). There are 14 residues in the CDR3. Germline CDR1 reads LGHDT; CDR2 reads YNNKEL (reference sequence). Trimming left V 4 bases short and J 5 bases short, with 12 bases between. The CDR3 is CASSLSDTRNTIYF. The CDR3, as DNA: TGTGCCAGCAGCCTGTCGGACACCAGAAACACCATATATTTT.

The chain has TRBV28 and TRBJ1-3; no clear D gene. Germline values: CDR1 MDHEN, CDR2 SYDVKM. V lost 3 bases to trimming and J lost 0 bases, with 9 bases between them. The CDR3 totals 15 residues. CDR3 coding DNA: TGTGCCAGCAGTTTTGCAGGTGTCTCTGGAAACACCATATATTTT. This encodes CASSFAGVSGNTIYF.

The rearrangement joins TRBV4-3 to TRBJ2-5; 7 bases are a match to TRBD1. This CDR3 region has 15 residues. V was clipped by 0 bases and J by 5 bases; unmatched bases: 6. CDR1 LGHNA and CDR2 YSLEER come from the germline V gene. As DNA, the CDR3 is TGCGCCAGCAGCCAAGAGGACAGGACGTTGGAGACCCAGTACTTC. Its translation is CASSQEDRTLETQYF.

The chain recombines TRBV5-4 with TRBJ2-1, with 8 bases matching TRBD2. Germline-derived CDR1 and CDR2 are SGHNT and YYREEE (reference sequence). After removal of 0 bases from V and 0 bases from J, the junction contained 2 bases not matched to a gene. This CDR3 spans 16 amino acids. Here the CDR3 DNA reads TGTGCCAGCAGCTTGGGGCGGGGGGACTCCTACAATGAGCAGTTCTTC. Amino acids: CASSLGRGDSYNEQFF.

The sample holds one count of this clone. The chain is built from TRBV6-2 or TRBV6-3 and TRBJ2-1, with 9 bases fitting TRBD2. The germline CDR1 and CDR2 sequences are MNHEY and SVGEGT. The length of the CDR3 is 12 residues. J was trimmed by 12 bases and V by 4 bases; bases with no gene match: 4. This chain's CDR3 is CASSSSGNTQFF. The CDR3, as DNA: TGTGCCAGCAGTTCTAGCGGGAATACGCAGTTCTTC.

V usage is TRBV7-2 and J usage is TRBJ2-2, with D maybe TRBD1 (5 bases). Germline V gene sequence: CDR1 SGHTA, CDR2 FQGNSA. The CDR3 extends over 16 amino acids. V lost 5 bases and J lost 5, with 18 bases in between. The CDR3 is CASSLSRALTTGELFF. In DNA, the CDR3 is TGTGCCAGCAGCCTATCCAGGGCCTTGACGACCGGGGAGCTGTTTTTT. The variable domain in full, with the rest retrieved from reference TRBV7-2 and TRBJ2-2, is GAGVSQSPSNKVTEKGKDVELRCDPISGHTALYWYRQSLGQGLEFLIYFQGNSAPDKSGLPSDRFSAERTGGSVSTLTIQRTQQEDSAVYLCASSLSRALTTGELFFGEGSRLTVL.

The J gene is TRBJ2-3, the V gene TRBV7-9; 10 bases map to TRBD2. The CDR3 length is 18 residues. J was trimmed by 2 bases and V by 5 bases; bases with no gene match: 13. In germline, CDR1 is SEHNR, CDR2 FQNEAQ (reference sequence). CDR3 in DNA: TGTGCCAGCAGCCATGTAGCGGGAGGCCGCGGGAACACAGATACGCAGTATTTT. Translating it yields CASSHVAGGRGNTDTQYF.

The rearrangement joins TRBV10-3 to TRBJ1-6, with a tentative D call TRBD1 (6 bases). This CDR3 is built from 15 residues. Trimming cost V 7 bases and J 9 bases, with 19 bases left between them. Germline V CDR1 and CDR2: ENHRY, SYGVKD. CDR3 in amino acids: CAINFGGQLGSPLHF. DNA for the CDR3: TGTGCCATCAACTTCGGGGGGCAGTTAGGTTCACCCCTCCACTTT.

The chain combines TRBV5-1 with TRBJ1-6; 8 bases fit TRBD1. Per germline, CDR1 SGHRS and CDR2 YFSETQ. The trim removed 2 bases at V and 6 bases at J, leaving 1 base unmatched. The CDR3 has 14 residues. The CDR3 loop is CASSFDRGNSPLHF. The CDR3 DNA follows: TGCGCCAGCAGCTTCGACAGGGGTAATTCACCCCTCCACTTT. Using reference TRBV5-1 and TRBJ1-6 for the parts outside the CDR3, the full variable domain is KAGVTQTPRYLIKTRGQQVTLSCSPISGHRSVSWYQQTPGQGLQFLFEYFSETQRNKGNFPGRFSGRQFSNSRSEMNVSTLELGDSALYLCASSFDRGNSPLHFGNGTRLTVT.

CDR3 region: CASKPGDYGYTF. In DNA form, the CDR3 reads TGTGCCAGCAAACCGGGAGACTATGGCTACACCTTC. The chain combines TRBV6-5 with TRBJ1-2; D is undetermined. This CDR3 has 12 residues. The ends were cut back, 7 bases at V and 3 bases at J, with 9 bases in the middle. In germline, CDR1 is MNHEY, CDR2 SVGAGI.

The chain joins TRBV19 to TRBJ2-7; the D gene is possibly TRBD2 (5 bases). The germline V and J ends were trimmed by 5 bases and 0 bases, with 11 bases remaining between them. The CDR3 is 14 residues long. Germline V gene lookup returns CDR1 LNHDA and CDR2 SQIVND (reference sequence). This CDR3 reads CASSSTRSSYEQYF. CDR3 bases: TGTGCCAGTAGTTCCACTAGAAGCTCCTACGAGCAGTACTTC.

The rearrangement links TRBV6-2 or TRBV6-3 to TRBJ1-2; D is ambiguous. The CDR3 extends over 16 amino acids. V gave up 2 bases and J gave up 0 bases, with 13 bases separating them. From germline, CDR1 is MNHEY and CDR2 SVGEGT. The CDR3 is CASSYGPGPSNYGYTF. DNA for the CDR3: TGTGCCAGCAGTTACGGTCCAGGCCCCTCTAACTATGGCTACACCTTC.

The chain combines TRBV18 with TRBJ2-2, with TRBD1 matching 7 bases. The ends lost 0 bases at V and 4 bases at J; junction bases unmatched: 8. The CDR3 loop spans 17 amino acids. CDR1 is KGHSH, CDR2 LQKENI, per germline. The CDR3 spells CASSPPPGQPSTGELFF. The DNA of the CDR3 is TGTGCCAGCTCACCACCGCCGGGACAGCCCAGCACCGGGGAGCTGTTTTTT.

The rearrangement joins TRBV18 to TRBJ2-2; 8 nucleotides agree with TRBD1. Germline CDR1 and CDR2: KGHSH and LQKENI. This CDR3 has 13 amino acids. The ends lost 3 bases at V and 7 bases at J; junction bases unmatched: 1. CDR3 amino acids: CASSPDRVGELFF. The CDR3 DNA follows: TGTGCCAGCTCACCGGACAGGGTCGGGGAGCTGTTTTTT.

The CDR3 spells CASSNTGTVTNTGELFF. The CDR3 bases are TGTGCCAGCAGTAACACCGGGACAGTTACGAACACCGGGGAGCTGTTTTTT. The chain recombines TRBV28 with TRBJ2-2, with 7 bases matching TRBD1. This CDR3 comprises 17 residues. Germline loops: CDR1 MDHEN, CDR2 SYDVKM. With 5 bases clipped from V and 0 bases from J, the junction kept 9 bases outside the gene matches.

The genes are TRBV3-1 (or the pseudogene TRBV3-2) and TRBJ2-4; no definite D call. Deletions cut 5 bases from V and 0 bases from J, with 11 bases between. This CDR3 has 15 amino acids. Germline lookup yields CDR1 LGHDT and CDR2 YNNKEL (reference sequence). The CDR3 DNA follows: TGTGCCAGCAGCGACGACACCTTAGCCAAAAACATTCAGTACTTC. It translates to CASSDDTLAKNIQYF.

V gene TRBV9 combines with J gene TRBJ1-4; no firm D call. The CDR3 runs 15 residues. Trimming shortened V by 8 bases and J by 1 base, and 15 bases separated the two germline ends. CDR1 SGDLS and CDR2 YYNGEE come from the germline V gene. The DNA for the CDR3 is TGTGCCAGGGAGGACGCCCACCGAACTAATGAAAAACTGTTTTTT. This translates into CAREDAHRTNEKLFF.

The chain recombines TRBV27 with TRBJ2-3, with D perhaps matching TRBD2 (5 bases). Germline V gene sequence: CDR1 MNHEY, CDR2 SMNVEV (reference sequence). The CDR3 contains 15 residues. V dropped 4 bases and J dropped 0 bases, with 11 bases sitting between them. CDR3 nucleotides: TGTGCCAGCAGTTCCTTACTAGATAGCACAGATACGCAGTATTTT. Translated, it gives CASSSLLDSTDTQYF.

The chain is built from TRBV6-1 and TRBJ1-2, with a possible D match to TRBD1 (5 bases). CDR3 size: 13 residues. V lost 3 bases, J lost 2 bases, and 7 bases lay in between. Germline V gives CDR1 MNHNS, CDR2 SASEGT. CDR3: CASSDQGNYGYTF. CDR3 DNA sequence: TGTGCCAGCAGTGATCAGGGAAACTATGGCTACACCTTC.

This chain uses TRBV6-5 with TRBJ1-2, with a possible D match to TRBD1 (6 bases). Trimming took off 6 bases at V and 4 bases at J, with 15 bases between the two ends. The CDR3 consists of 14 residues. From germline, CDR1 is MNHEY and CDR2 SVGAGI. CDR3 in amino acids: CASSVTGSIYGYTF. The CDR3 region has the DNA TGTGCCAGCAGCGTAACAGGGAGTATCTATGGCTACACCTTC.

This chain links TRBV4-1 with TRBJ1-3; 7 bases agree with TRBD1. V was pared by 2 bases and J by 4 bases, with 8 bases of the junction left unmatched. The germline V gene encodes CDR1 MGHRA and CDR2 YSYEKL. CDR3 length: 16 residues. CDR3 in amino acids: CASSQTERQGGNTIYF. In DNA, the CDR3 is TGCGCCAGCAGCCAAACCGAGAGACAGGGCGGAAACACCATATATTTT.

Only a few counts were recorded for this clone. The chain recombines TRBV19 with TRBJ1-2; possibly TRBD1 for D (6 bases). Germline V CDR1 and CDR2: LNHDA, SQIVND (reference sequence). V lost 5 bases and J 10 bases, leaving 20 bases between the germline ends. CDR3 length equals 14 residues. DNA of the CDR3: TGTGCCAGTAGTCCTCAAACAGGGTCCCGGAACTACACCTTC. Protein product: CASSPQTGSRNYTF.

The chain links TRBV19 to TRBJ2-2; D is undetermined. This CDR3 contains 15 residues. V gave up 4 bases and J gave up 5 bases, with 14 bases separating them. From germline, CDR1 is LNHDA and CDR2 SQIVND (reference sequence). CDR3 sequence (DNA): TGTGCCAGTAGTAGACTTTCGGAGCGTACCGGGGAGCTGTTTTTT. Its protein is CASSRLSERTGELFF.

This clone was observed a handful of times. V gene TRBV27 combines with J gene TRBJ1-5; no firm D call. The CDR3 is made up of 15 amino acids. Per germline, CDR1 MNHEY and CDR2 SMNVEV (reference sequence). The V and J ends lost 4 bases and 3 bases respectively, with 13 bases between them. DNA of the CDR3: TGTGCCAGCAGTTCTAACGATTTCACCAATCAGCCCCAGCATTTT. This codes for CASSSNDFTNQPQHF.

This clone was recorded once. The rearrangement joins TRBV7-9 to TRBJ1-2, with TRBD1 matching 7 bases. Germline lookup yields CDR1 SEHNR and CDR2 FQNEAQ (reference sequence). Trimming removed 5 bases from V and 2 bases from J; junction bases left unmatched: 8. This CDR3 is 15 amino acids long. The CDR3 DNA reads as TGTGCCAGCAGCCTATGGACAGGCTCAAACTATGGCTACACCTTC. This translates into CASSLWTGSNYGYTF.

J is TRBJ2-7 and V is TRBV18, with 9 bases aligning to TRBD1. In germline, CDR1 is KGHSH, CDR2 LQKENI. Trimming took 4 bases from V and 4 from J; bases not matched to a gene: 5. This CDR3 is 14 amino acids long. The CDR3 DNA follows: TGTGCCAGCTCACACCGGGGACAGGGTTACGAGCAGTACTTC. It specifies CASSHRGQGYEQYF.